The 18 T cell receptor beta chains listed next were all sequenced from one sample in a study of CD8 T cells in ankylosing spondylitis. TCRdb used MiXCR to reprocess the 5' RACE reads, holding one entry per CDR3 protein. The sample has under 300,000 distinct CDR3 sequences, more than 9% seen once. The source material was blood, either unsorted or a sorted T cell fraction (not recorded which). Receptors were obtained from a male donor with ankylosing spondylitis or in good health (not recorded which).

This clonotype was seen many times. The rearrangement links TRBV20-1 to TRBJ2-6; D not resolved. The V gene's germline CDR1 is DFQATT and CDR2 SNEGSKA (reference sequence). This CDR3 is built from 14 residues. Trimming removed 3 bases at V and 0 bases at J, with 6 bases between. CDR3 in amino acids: CSARAASGANVLTF. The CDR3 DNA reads TGCAGTGCTAGGGCTGCCTCTGGGGCCAACGTCCTGACTTTC.

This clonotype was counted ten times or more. Written as DNA, the CDR3 is TGCGCCAGCAGCTTGGCCACCTCCTACAATGAGCAGTTCTTC. Residues: CASSLATSYNEQFF. This sequence joins TRBV5-1 and TRBJ2-1, with D unresolved. There are 14 residues in the CDR3. V dropped 0 bases and J dropped 0 bases, with 4 bases sitting between them. The germline V gene encodes CDR1 SGHRS and CDR2 YFSETQ. Combining the CDR3 with reference TRBV5-1 and TRBJ2-1 gives the whole variable domain KAGVTQTPRYLIKTRGQQVTLSCSPISGHRSVSWYQQTPGQGLQFLFEYFSETQRNKGNFPGRFSGRQFSNSRSEMNVSTLELGDSALYLCASSLATSYNEQFFGPGTRLTVL.

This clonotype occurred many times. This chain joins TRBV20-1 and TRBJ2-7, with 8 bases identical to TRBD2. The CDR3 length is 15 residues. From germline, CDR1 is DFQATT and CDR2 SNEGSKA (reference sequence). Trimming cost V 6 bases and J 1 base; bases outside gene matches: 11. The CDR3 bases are TGCAGTGCCTTTGGCGAGCGGGAGCGTTCCTACGAGCAGTACTTC. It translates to CSAFGERERSYEQYF.

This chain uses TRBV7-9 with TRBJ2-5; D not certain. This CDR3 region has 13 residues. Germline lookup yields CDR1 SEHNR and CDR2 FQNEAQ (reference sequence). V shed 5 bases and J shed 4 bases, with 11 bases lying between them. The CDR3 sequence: CASSPTTGETQYF. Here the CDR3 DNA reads TGTGCCAGCAGCCCTACGACTGGAGAGACCCAGTACTTC.

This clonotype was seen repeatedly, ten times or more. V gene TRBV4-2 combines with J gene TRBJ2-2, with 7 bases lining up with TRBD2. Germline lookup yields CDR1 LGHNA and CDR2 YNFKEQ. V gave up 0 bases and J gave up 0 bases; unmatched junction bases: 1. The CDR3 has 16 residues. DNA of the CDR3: TGTGCCAGCAGCCAAGAAACTAGCGCGAACACCGGGGAGCTGTTTTTT. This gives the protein CASSQETSANTGELFF.

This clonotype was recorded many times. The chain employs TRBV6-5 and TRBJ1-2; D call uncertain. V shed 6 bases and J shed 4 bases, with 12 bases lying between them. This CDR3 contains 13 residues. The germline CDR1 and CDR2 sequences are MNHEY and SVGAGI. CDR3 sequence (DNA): TGTGCCAGCAGATTATCGGGGTTCTATGGCTACACCTTC. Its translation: CASRLSGFYGYTF.

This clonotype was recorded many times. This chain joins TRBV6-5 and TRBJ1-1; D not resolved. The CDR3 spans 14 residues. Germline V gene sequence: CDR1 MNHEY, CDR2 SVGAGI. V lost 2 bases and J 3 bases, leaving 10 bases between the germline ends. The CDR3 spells CASSYRGRDTEAFF. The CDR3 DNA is TGTGCCAGCAGTTACCGTGGGAGGGACACTGAAGCTTTCTTT.

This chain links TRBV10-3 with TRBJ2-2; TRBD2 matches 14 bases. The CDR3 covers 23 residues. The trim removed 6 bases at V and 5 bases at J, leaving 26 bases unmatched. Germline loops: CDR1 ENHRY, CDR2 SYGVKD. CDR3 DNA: TGTGCCATCAGCCCCGGGCCGCGACCGACGACTAGCGGGAGGGCTTGGAGGACCGGGGAGCTGTTTTTT. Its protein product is CAISPGPRPTTSGRAWRTGELFF.

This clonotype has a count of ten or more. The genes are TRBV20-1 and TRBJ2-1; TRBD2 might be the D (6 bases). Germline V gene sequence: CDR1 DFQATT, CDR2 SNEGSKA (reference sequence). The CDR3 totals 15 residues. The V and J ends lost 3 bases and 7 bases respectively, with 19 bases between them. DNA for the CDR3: TGCAGTGCTAGGTACGCCGCGACTAGGAGTAATGAGCAGTTCTTC. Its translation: CSARYAATRSNEQFF.

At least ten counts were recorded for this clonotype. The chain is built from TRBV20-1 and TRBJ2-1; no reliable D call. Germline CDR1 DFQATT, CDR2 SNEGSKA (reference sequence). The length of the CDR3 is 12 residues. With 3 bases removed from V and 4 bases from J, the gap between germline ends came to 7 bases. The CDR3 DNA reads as TGCAGTGCTAGCGGAAGGTACAATGAGCAGTTCTTC. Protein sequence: CSASGRYNEQFF.

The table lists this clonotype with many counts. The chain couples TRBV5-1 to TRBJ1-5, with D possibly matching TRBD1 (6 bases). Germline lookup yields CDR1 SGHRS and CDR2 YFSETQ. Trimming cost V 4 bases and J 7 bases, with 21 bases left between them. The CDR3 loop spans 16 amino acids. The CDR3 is CASSATGMGLGQPQHF. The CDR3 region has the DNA TGCGCCAGCAGCGCCACAGGGATGGGGCTCGGGCAGCCCCAGCATTTT.

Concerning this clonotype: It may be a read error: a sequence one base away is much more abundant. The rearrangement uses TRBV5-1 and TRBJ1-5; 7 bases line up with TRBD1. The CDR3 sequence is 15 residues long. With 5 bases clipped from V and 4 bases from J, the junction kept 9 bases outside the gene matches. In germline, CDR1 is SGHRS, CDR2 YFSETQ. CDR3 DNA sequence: TGCGCCAGCAGAAAAACCGGGACAGAAAATCAGCCCCAGCATTTT. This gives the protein CASRKTGTENQPQHF.

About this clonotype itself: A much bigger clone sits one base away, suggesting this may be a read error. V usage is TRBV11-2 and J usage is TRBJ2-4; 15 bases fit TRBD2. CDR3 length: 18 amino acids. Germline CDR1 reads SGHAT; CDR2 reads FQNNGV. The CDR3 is CVSSFGLAGGPAKNIQYF. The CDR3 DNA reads TGTGTCAGCAGCTTTGGACTAGCGGGGGGGCCAGCCAAAAACATTCAGTACTTC.

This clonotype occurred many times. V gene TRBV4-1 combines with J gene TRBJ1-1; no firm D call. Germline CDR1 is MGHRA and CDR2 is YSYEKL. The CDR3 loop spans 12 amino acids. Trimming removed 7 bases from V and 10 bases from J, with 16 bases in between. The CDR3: CASTSEGPGAFF. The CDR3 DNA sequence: TGCGCCAGCACCTCGGAGGGCCCGGGAGCTTTCTTT.

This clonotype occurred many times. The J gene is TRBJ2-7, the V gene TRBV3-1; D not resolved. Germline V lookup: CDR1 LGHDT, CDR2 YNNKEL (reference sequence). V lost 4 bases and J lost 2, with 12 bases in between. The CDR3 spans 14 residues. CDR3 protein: CASSLSQGTYEQYF. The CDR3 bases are TGTGCCAGCAGCCTCTCTCAAGGTACCTACGAGCAGTACTTC.

The CDR3 reads CSASPGLAGREQFF. For the CDR3, the DNA is TGCAGTGCTAGCCCGGGACTAGCGGGACGGGAGCAGTTCTTC. This sequence joins TRBV20-1 and TRBJ2-1, with 13 bases that match TRBD2. The CDR3 is 14 amino acids. Germline CDR1 and CDR2: DFQATT and SNEGSKA (reference sequence). V shed 3 bases and J 10 bases; nucleotides not matched to a gene: 6.

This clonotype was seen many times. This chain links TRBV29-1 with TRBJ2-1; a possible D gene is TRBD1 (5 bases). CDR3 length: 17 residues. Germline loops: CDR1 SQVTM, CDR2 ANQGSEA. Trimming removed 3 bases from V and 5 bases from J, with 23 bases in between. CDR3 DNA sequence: TGCAGCGTTGATAGGGGATTTCGAGGCGGTCGGGACAATGAGCAGTTCTTC. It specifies CSVDRGFRGGRDNEQFF.

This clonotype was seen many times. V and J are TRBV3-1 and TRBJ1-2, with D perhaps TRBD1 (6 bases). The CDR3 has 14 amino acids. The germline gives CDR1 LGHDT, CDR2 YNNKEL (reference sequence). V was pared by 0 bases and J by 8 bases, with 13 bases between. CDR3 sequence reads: CASSQDPGTSGYTF. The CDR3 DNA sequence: TGTGCCAGCAGCCAAGATCCTGGGACATCAGGCTACACCTTC.